The 22 T cell receptor beta chains reported below all come from one sample, sequenced in a study of cytomegalovirus exposure and HLA in healthy donors. A multiplex PCR was run with 60 Vbeta primers and 13 Jbeta primers. Libraries were prepared by immunoSEQ multiplex PCR; TCRdb keeps only in-frame clonotypes and omits some of them. The table has hundreds of thousands of clones, approximately 82% seen once. Material: PBMCs. The receptors were gathered from a man younger than 35 in good health and CMV-seronegative.

The chain combines TRBV2 with TRBJ2-7, with D possibly being TRBD1 (5 bases). Per germline, CDR1 SNHLY and CDR2 FYNNEI. V was cut by 6 bases and J by 7 bases, with 19 bases left in between. The CDR3 runs to 14 residues. This CDR3 is CASRRTQPLGEQYF. DNA for the CDR3: TGTGCCAGCAGAAGGACACAACCCTTGGGGGAGCAGTACTTC. The full variable domain, with the rest looked up from reference TRBV2 and TRBJ2-7, is EPEVTQTPSHQVTQMGQEVILRCVPISNHLYFYWYRQILGQKVEFLVSFYNNEISEKSEIFDDQFSVERPDGSNFTLKIRSTKLEDSAMYFCASRRTQPLGEQYFGPGTRLTVT.

The genes are TRBV14 and TRBJ2-7; D is possibly TRBD1 (5 bases). Per the germline V gene, CDR1 is SGHDN and CDR2 is FVKESK. With 1 base removed from V and 3 bases from J, the gap between germline ends came to 16 bases. CDR3 length: 16 amino acids. The chain's CDR3 is CASSQVKAWGLYEQYF. The CDR3 DNA sequence: TGTGCCAGCAGCCAAGTAAAAGCCTGGGGCCTCTACGAGCAGTACTTC.

This clone was detected only once. The chain is built from TRBV30 and TRBJ1-2; D is unclear. The V end lost 2 bases, the J end lost 2 bases, and 6 bases lay between the germline ends. Germline V gene data show CDR1 as GTSNPN and CDR2 as SVGIG (reference sequence). CDR3 size: 12 residues. The CDR3 region has the DNA TGTGCCTGGAGTTCGCAGAACTATGGCTACACCTTC. This gives the protein CAWSSQNYGYTF.

The chain is built from TRBV5-1 and TRBJ2-1; 9 nucleotides agree with TRBD2. The junction had 2 bases not matched to a gene; V was cut back by 0 bases and J by 4 bases. The CDR3 spans 15 residues. CDR1 and CDR2 from the germline V gene are SGHRS and YFSETQ. The CDR3 spells CASSLESGGYNEQFF. The CDR3 region has the DNA TGCGCCAGCAGCTTGGAGAGCGGGGGGTACAATGAGCAGTTCTTC.

This sequence joins TRBV6-5 and TRBJ1-2; 12 positions match TRBD1. CDR3 length: 14 amino acids. Trimming at V came to 2 bases and at J to 8 bases, leaving 3 bases not matched to a gene. Germline V gives CDR1 MNHEY, CDR2 SVGAGI. CDR3 DNA: TGTGCCAGCAGTTACACCGGGACAGGGGGCGGCTACACCTTC. Translated: CASSYTGTGGGYTF.

This clone was counted between two and nine times. The DNA for the CDR3 is TGTGCCAGCAGTGAATTTGGGAGGGGTGGAAACACCATATATTTT. It encodes CASSEFGRGGNTIYF. V gene TRBV6-1 combines with J gene TRBJ1-3; D possibly corresponds to TRBD1 (5 bases). This CDR3 spans 15 amino acids. Germline CDR1 and CDR2: MNHNS and SASEGT. Trimming pared 2 bases from V and 3 bases from J, leaving 11 bases between.

This chain uses TRBV5-4 with TRBJ2-7, with D maybe TRBD2 (6 bases). The CDR3 is 13 residues long. V lost 1 base to trimming and J lost 4 bases, with 9 bases between them. Per the germline V gene, CDR1 is SGHNT and CDR2 is YYREEE (reference sequence). CDR3 loop: CASSLREPYEQYF. The DNA for the CDR3 is TGTGCCAGCAGCTTGCGGGAGCCGTACGAGCAGTACTTC.

V usage is TRBV7-9 and J usage is TRBJ1-1; TRBD1 matches at 7 bases. Germline trimming cut 5 bases from V and 4 bases from J; bases unmatched to any gene: 4. CDR1 and CDR2 (germline): SEHNR, FQNEAQ (reference sequence). There are 13 residues in the CDR3. The CDR3 region is CASSRQGGTEAFF. The CDR3 DNA is TGTGCCAGCAGCCGACAGGGAGGCACTGAAGCTTTCTTT.

In the case of this clone: The junction does not match germline at one end; this may be a read error. V and J are TRBV25-1 and TRBJ2-1, with D perhaps TRBD2 (5 bases). This CDR3 comprises 12 residues. Germline CDR1 MGHDK, CDR2 SYGVNS. Here the CDR3 DNA reads TGTGCTAGCAGTCTAGCAACCAATGAGCAGTTCTTC. Translated: CASSLATNEQFF.

The chain joins TRBV28 to TRBJ2-7; D possibly corresponds to TRBD1 (7 bases). With 11 bases removed from V and 6 bases from J, the gap between germline ends came to 17 bases. The CDR3 loop spans 12 amino acids. Per germline, CDR1 MDHEN and CDR2 SYDVKM. DNA for the CDR3: TGTGCCTCGACAGGGATTAGCGGCGAGCAGTACTTC. Translating it yields CASTGISGEQYF.

By frequency in the sample, this clone is medium-sized. CDR3 protein: CASSVGTSGDNEQFF. In nucleotides, the CDR3 is TGTGCCAGCAGTGTAGGAACTAGCGGGGACAATGAGCAGTTCTTC. The genes are TRBV6-4 and TRBJ2-1, with 10 bases aligning to TRBD2. Germline CDR1 MRHNA, CDR2 SNTAGT. CDR3 length: 15 residues. V dropped 4 bases and J dropped 5; count of bases not matched to a gene: 5.

The rearrangement uses TRBV21-1 and TRBJ2-7; the D call of TRBD2 is as the table states it, not checked on the DNA. TRBV21-1 constitutes a pseudogene. The length of the CDR3 is 12 residues. CDR3 region: CASSKDPRDFLF. CDR3 coding DNA: TGTGCCAGCAGCAAGGACCCTCGGGATTTCCTCTTC.

V usage is TRBV7-2 and J usage is TRBJ2-7; 9 bases are shared with TRBD2. The length of the CDR3 is 16 residues. J was trimmed by 5 bases and V by 0 bases; bases with no gene match: 8. The V gene's germline CDR1 is SGHTA and CDR2 FQGNSA. The CDR3 protein is CASSLAVASGNDEQYF. For the CDR3, the DNA is TGTGCCAGCAGCTTAGCGGTCGCTAGCGGGAATGACGAGCAGTACTTC.

CDR3 residues: CASSIPGLNSQPQHF. In DNA form, the CDR3 reads TGTGCCAGTAGTATCCCGGGACTTAACAGCCAGCCCCAGCATTTT. The chain has TRBV19 and TRBJ1-5, with D possibly matching TRBD1 (5 bases). The CDR3 spans 15 residues. Trimming took off 3 bases at V and 7 bases at J, with 16 bases between the two ends. Germline loops: CDR1 LNHDA, CDR2 SQIVND (reference sequence).

J is TRBJ2-7 and V is TRBV5-6, with D tentatively TRBD2 (5 bases). The V gene lost 2 bases and the J gene lost 3 bases, with 9 bases spanning the gap. CDR1 and CDR2 (germline): SGHDT, YYEEEE. The length of the CDR3 is 13 residues. The CDR3 reads CASSFEGSYEQYF. The CDR3 coding sequence is TGTGCCAGCAGCTTTGAGGGAAGCTACGAGCAGTACTTC.

The chain has TRBV5-1 and TRBJ2-1, with 7 nucleotides matching TRBD2. The CDR3 length is 12 residues. Trimming removed 3 bases from V and 6 bases from J; junction bases left unmatched: 0. The germline V gene has CDR1 SGHRS and CDR2 YFSETQ. This chain's CDR3 is CASSWTSNEQFF. The DNA for the CDR3 is TGCGCCAGCAGCTGGACTAGCAATGAGCAGTTCTTC.

This chain links TRBV25-1 with TRBJ2-7, with TRBD1 as a possible D gene (5 bases). Germline CDR1 MGHDK, CDR2 SYGVNS. The CDR3 totals 11 residues. V shed 4 bases and J shed 4 bases, with 5 bases lying between them. The CDR3 is CASSAGYEQYF. In nucleotides, the CDR3 is TGTGCCAGCAGTGCAGGGTACGAGCAGTACTTC.

This chain joins TRBV10-3 and TRBJ2-7; no definite D call. Germline CDR1 is ENHRY and CDR2 is SYGVKD. The CDR3 has 15 amino acids. Deletions cut 0 bases from V and 6 bases from J, with 15 bases between. The CDR3 is CAISESMTRVREQYF. CDR3 sequence (DNA): TGTGCCATCAGTGAGTCAATGACCCGGGTGCGCGAGCAGTACTTC.

The genes are TRBV4-2 and TRBJ2-5; possible D gene TRBD2, 6 bases. Trimming cost V 1 base and J 12 bases, with 15 bases left between them. The CDR3 totals 13 residues. Germline V gene sequence: CDR1 LGHNA, CDR2 YNFKEQ. The CDR3 here is CASSQAGETPEYF. The CDR3 DNA sequence: TGTGCCAGCAGCCAAGCGGGAGAGACCCCGGAGTACTTC.

The chain uses TRBV10-3 and TRBJ2-2; TRBD1 agrees at 9 bases. J was trimmed by 9 bases and V by 10 bases; bases with no gene match: 6. Germline V lookup: CDR1 ENHRY, CDR2 SYGVKD. The CDR3 has 12 residues. The CDR3 region is CATRQGGWELFF. The CDR3, as DNA: TGTGCCACTCGACAGGGGGGTTGGGAGCTGTTTTTT.

The V gene is TRBV12-5, the J gene TRBJ2-1; possible D gene TRBD2, 7 bases. Per germline, CDR1 LGHNT and CDR2 FRNRAP. Deletions cut 0 bases from V and 3 bases from J, with 12 bases between. The CDR3 loop spans 16 amino acids. The CDR3 spells CASGLVQGGSYNEQFF. As DNA, the CDR3 is TGTGCTAGTGGTTTGGTACAGGGCGGGAGCTACAATGAGCAGTTCTTC.

The V call is TRBV7-2, the J call TRBJ2-1, with D perhaps matching TRBD1 (5 bases). V lost 5 bases, J lost 0 bases, and 14 bases lay in between. This CDR3 comprises 16 residues. Germline loops: CDR1 SGHTA, CDR2 FQGNSA. The DNA for the CDR3 is TGTGCCAGCAGCCCCTCACAGGCCAGCTCCTACAATGAGCAGTTCTTC. This gives the protein CASSPSQASSYNEQFF. Looking up the rest from reference TRBV7-2 and TRBJ2-1 gives the full variable domain: GAGVSQSPSNKVTEKGKDVELRCDPISGHTALYWYRQSLGQGLEFLIYFQGNSAPDKSGLPSDRFSAERTGGSVSTLTIQRTQQEDSAVYLCASSPSQASSYNEQFFGPGTRLTVL.